These 32 T cell receptor beta chains came from one sample sequenced in a study of blood T cell repertoires in COVID-19 (dated by TCRdb to the early 2020s). Libraries were prepared through the immunoSEQ multiplex PCR assay. TCRdb took this table from immuneACCESS and kept in-frame rearrangements with V and J called. Such tables lack part of the clones; where checked against another copy, unresolved V genes explain under half of the gap, and the rest is unexplained. For this sample there are about 210,000 clones; about 91% appear just once. The ten largest clonotypes hold more than 0.95% of the sample. The sample comprised peripheral blood. The receptors were gathered from a man aged 25-40 years with acute or convalescent COVID-19.

The V call is TRBV2, the J call TRBJ2-2; TRBD2 matches 9 bases. Germline V lookup: CDR1 SNHLY, CDR2 FYNNEI. The CDR3 length is 15 residues. V lost 5 bases, J lost 0 bases, and 1 base stayed unmatched. The CDR3 DNA reads as TGTGCCAGCAGTCAGCGGGGGGCGAACACCGGGGAGCTGTTTTTT. It yields the protein CASSQRGANTGELFF.

The chain combines TRBV7-9 with TRBJ2-1, with TRBD2 as a possible D gene (7 bases). This CDR3 region has 16 residues. Deletions cut 5 bases from V and 5 bases from J, with 19 bases between. The germline V gene has CDR1 SEHNR and CDR2 FQNEAQ (reference sequence). The CDR3 protein is CASSRSSGGHNNEQFF. CDR3 sequence (DNA): TGTGCCAGCAGCCGCTCTTCGGGGGGACATAACAATGAGCAGTTCTTC.

The gene calls are TRBV28 and TRBJ1-2, with D tentatively TRBD1 (5 bases). V gave up 5 bases and J gave up 7 bases, with 20 bases separating them. Germline assignment: CDR1 MDHEN and CDR2 SYDVKM. This CDR3 is built from 15 residues. The CDR3 loop reads CASSPQVNRPVGYTF. The DNA for the CDR3 is TGTGCCAGCAGTCCACAGGTTAATAGGCCGGTTGGCTACACCTTC.

The chain is built from TRBV3-1 (or the pseudogene TRBV3-2) and TRBJ1-3; D might be TRBD1 (5 bases). V was shortened by 4 bases and J by 7 bases, with 17 bases between the two germline ends. CDR3 size: 15 residues. Germline V lookup: CDR1 LGHDT, CDR2 YNNKEL (reference sequence). DNA of the CDR3: TGTGCCAGCAGCCCGGGGAGGGGAGATGGTAACACCATATATTTT. Protein product: CASSPGRGDGNTIYF.

This chain links TRBV9 with TRBJ1-2; perhaps TRBD1 as D (5 bases). The CDR3 contains 12 residues. The V gene lost 3 bases and the J gene lost 4 bases, with 7 bases spanning the gap. Germline V gene data show CDR1 as SGDLS and CDR2 as YYNGEE. The CDR3 nucleotides read TGTGCCAGCAGCGCAGGGATCTATGGCTACACCTTC. Amino acids: CASSAGIYGYTF. Filled out from reference TRBV9 and TRBJ1-2, the complete variable domain reads DSGVTQTPKHLITATGQRVTLRCSPRSGDLSVYWYQQSLDQGLQFLIQYYNGEERAKGNILERFSAQQFPDLHSELNLSSLELGDSALYFCASSAGIYGYTFGSGTRLTVV.

The chain uses TRBV9 and TRBJ2-2; D unresolved. CDR1 is SGDLS and CDR2 is YYNGEE in the germline V gene. Between the trimmed V and J ends, which lost 5 bases and 6 bases, there was a span of 5 bases. The CDR3 extends over 11 amino acids. CDR3 nucleotide sequence: TGTGCCAGCAGTCTTGCCGGGGAGCTGTTTTTT. This sequence encodes CASSLAGELFF.

The chain links TRBV28 to TRBJ1-5, with D possibly being TRBD1 (5 bases). The V gene lost 6 bases and the J gene lost 3 bases, with 12 bases spanning the gap. Looked up from germline, CDR1 is MDHEN and CDR2 is SYDVKM. The CDR3 is 14 amino acids. The CDR3 sequence is CASRGQVNNQPQHF. The CDR3 DNA follows: TGTGCCAGCAGAGGACAAGTTAACAATCAGCCCCAGCATTTT.

The chain uses TRBV7-2 and TRBJ1-2; a possible D gene is TRBD1 (5 bases). The CDR3 covers 13 residues. Trimming took off 1 base at V and 4 bases at J, with 7 bases between the two ends. CDR1 and CDR2 from the germline V gene are SGHTA and FQGNSA. The CDR3 DNA reads TGTGCCAGCAGCTTAGAGGGGCTCTATGGCTACACCTTC. It translates to CASSLEGLYGYTF.

This clone was counted a single time. The chain couples TRBV3-1 (or the pseudogene TRBV3-2) to TRBJ2-2; TRBD2 agrees at 8 bases. Germline loops: CDR1 LGHDT, CDR2 YNNKEL (reference sequence). The CDR3 runs to 16 residues. Trimming removed 0 bases from V and 5 bases from J; junction bases left unmatched: 5. In DNA, the CDR3 is TGTGCCAGCAGCCAAGACAAGACTAGCGCGACCGGGGAGCTGTTTTTT. It is translated as CASSQDKTSATGELFF.

The V and J genes are TRBV24-1 and TRBJ2-7; 10 bases align to TRBD1. V dropped 6 bases and J dropped 3; count of bases not matched to a gene: 7. The CDR3 has 15 residues. CDR1 KGHDR and CDR2 SFDVKD come from the germline V gene. DNA for the CDR3: TGTGCCACCAGTACGGGACAGGGGTCGCGCTACGAGCAGTACTTC. Translation: CATSTGQGSRYEQYF.

This clone was observed a few times. The V call is TRBV7-3, the J call TRBJ2-1; TRBD2 matches at 10 bases. CDR3 size: 15 residues. The ends lost 5 bases at V and 2 bases at J; junction bases unmatched: 3. CDR1 SGHTA and CDR2 FQGTGA come from the germline V gene. CDR3 region: CASSLGTSAYNEQFF. The CDR3, as DNA: TGTGCCAGCAGCCTCGGGACTAGCGCCTACAATGAGCAGTTCTTC.

The chain has TRBV4-2 and TRBJ1-2; maybe TRBD1 (5 bases). This CDR3 is 15 amino acids long. Germline loops: CDR1 LGHNA, CDR2 YNFKEQ. Trimming shortened V by 6 bases and J by 3 bases, and 17 bases separated the two germline ends. CDR3 loop: CASRSGLIRDYGYTF. The CDR3 nucleotides read TGTGCCAGCAGGTCAGGGCTAATCCGAGACTATGGCTACACCTTC.

This sequence joins TRBV18 and TRBJ2-3; D uncertain. Germline-derived CDR1 and CDR2 are KGHSH and LQKENI. This CDR3 comprises 15 residues. Trimming took off 3 bases at V and 1 base at J, with 11 bases between the two ends. CDR3 DNA sequence: TGTGCCAGCTCACCCCGGGTCGGAGGCACAGATACGCAGTATTTT. Its protein is CASSPRVGGTDTQYF.

The rearrangement joins TRBV19 to TRBJ1-2; TRBD1 matches 7 bases. The CDR3 is 14 residues long. V lost 5 bases to trimming and J lost 4 bases; unmatched junction nucleotides: 7. The germline V gene encodes CDR1 LNHDA and CDR2 SQIVND (reference sequence). This CDR3 is CASSSTGVSYGYTF. CDR3 sequence (DNA): TGTGCCAGTAGTTCCACAGGGGTTTCCTATGGCTACACCTTC.

The chain employs TRBV5-4 and TRBJ2-7, with 7 bases fitting TRBD2. The length of the CDR3 is 15 residues. V was pared by 7 bases and J by 0 bases, with 10 bases of the junction left unmatched. CDR1 is SGHNT and CDR2 is YYREEE in the germline V gene (reference sequence). The CDR3: CASAYQAGPSYEQYF. As DNA, the CDR3 is TGTGCCAGCGCCTACCAAGCGGGGCCCTCCTACGAGCAGTACTTC.

This chain links TRBV19 with TRBJ1-6; D may be TRBD1 (6 bases). CDR1 is LNHDA, CDR2 SQIVND, per germline (reference sequence). V lost 4 bases to trimming and J lost 7 bases, with 8 bases between them. This CDR3 is 13 amino acids long. The CDR3 DNA reads TGTGCCAGTAGTAGGACAGAGAATTCACCCCTCCACTTT. Its translation: CASSRTENSPLHF.

The V call is TRBV10-3, the J call TRBJ1-5, with TRBD1 as a possible D gene (6 bases). The germline V gene has CDR1 ENHRY and CDR2 SYGVKD. The CDR3 runs to 15 residues. The ends were cut back, 4 bases at V and 7 bases at J, with 17 bases in the middle. The CDR3 region is CAISGGQGNGQPQHF. As DNA, the CDR3 is TGTGCCATCAGTGGGGGGCAGGGAAACGGCCAGCCCCAGCATTTT.

This clone was recorded a few times. The chain links TRBV28 to TRBJ2-7; TRBD2 matches 13 bases. Trimming cost V 6 bases and J 1 base; bases outside gene matches: 6. CDR3 length: 16 residues. Germline CDR1 is MDHEN and CDR2 is SYDVKM. The CDR3 loop reads CASREQGLAGSYEQYF. CDR3 coding DNA: TGTGCCAGCAGAGAACAGGGACTAGCGGGATCCTACGAGCAGTACTTC. The whole variable domain, remainder taken from reference TRBV28 and TRBJ2-7, is DVKVTQSSRYLVKRTGEKVFLECVQDMDHENMFWYRQDPGLGLRLIYFSYDVKMKEKGDIPEGYSVSREKKERFSLILESASTNQTSMYLCASREQGLAGSYEQYFGPGTRLTVT.

CDR3 region: CAHSSPSSYNSPLHF. In nucleotides, the CDR3 is TGTGCGCATTCTAGTCCAAGCTCCTATAATTCACCCCTCCACTTT. This sequence joins TRBV28 and TRBJ1-6, with D unresolved. This CDR3 region has 15 residues. Germline values: CDR1 MDHEN, CDR2 SYDVKM.

This sequence joins TRBV19 and TRBJ1-1; the D is unclear. Germline V gene data show CDR1 as LNHDA and CDR2 as SQIVND (reference sequence). This CDR3 comprises 13 residues. V was pared by 1 base and J by 10 bases, with 13 bases between. DNA for the CDR3: TGTGCCAGTAGTATAGTCTTGACCGGCGGAGCTTTCTTT. Residues: CASSIVLTGGAFF.

V gene TRBV5-1 combines with J gene TRBJ2-7; 11 bases are a match to TRBD1. Germline values: CDR1 SGHRS, CDR2 YFSETQ. There are 14 residues in the CDR3. V shed 4 bases and J 12 bases; nucleotides not matched to a gene: 12. CDR3 region: CASSTGDRGTSLYF. The CDR3 DNA reads as TGCGCCAGCAGCACCGGGGACAGGGGGACTTCATTGTACTTC.

The gene calls are TRBV7-3 and TRBJ1-1; 10 bases agree with TRBD1. With V trimmed by 3 bases and J by 6 bases, 10 bases remained unmatched. The germline CDR1 and CDR2 sequences are SGHTA and FQGTGA. There are 16 residues in the CDR3. The CDR3 coding sequence is TGTGCCAGCAGCTTGACGACTAGGACAGGGGGAGCTGAAGCTTTCTTT. Translating it yields CASSLTTRTGGAEAFF.

This clone was found once. The CDR3 DNA reads TGTGCCAGCAGCGCCTTACAGGGAAACACTGAAGCTTTCTTT. Translated, it gives CASSALQGNTEAFF. The chain has TRBV9 and TRBJ1-1; D is possibly TRBD1 (6 bases). Germline CDR1 reads SGDLS; CDR2 reads YYNGEE. V gave up 3 bases and J gave up 2 bases, with 11 bases separating them. The CDR3 totals 14 residues.

The chain uses TRBV13 and TRBJ2-3; 11 positions match TRBD2. Germline V lookup: CDR1 PRHDT, CDR2 FYEKMQ (reference sequence). Trimming at V came to 1 base and at J to 4 bases, leaving 7 bases not matched to a gene. The length of the CDR3 is 17 residues. The CDR3 DNA reads as TGTGCCAGCAGCTTAGCTACTAGCGGGAGTTTTGCAGATACGCAGTATTTT. It specifies CASSLATSGSFADTQYF.

The J gene is TRBJ1-2, the V gene TRBV5-8, with 7 positions matching TRBD1. The CDR3 covers 15 residues. With V trimmed by 7 bases and J by 6 bases, 15 bases remained unmatched. The germline V gene encodes CDR1 SGHTS and CDR2 YDEGEE. In DNA, the CDR3 is TGTGCCAGCGGCCCTCGATTACAGGGGATAAATGGCTACACCTTC. Translation gives CASGPRLQGINGYTF.

The chain carries TRBV16 and TRBJ1-2; a possible D gene is TRBD1 (5 bases). Germline V gene sequence: CDR1 KGHSY, CDR2 FQNENV. The CDR3 loop spans 14 amino acids. Trimming removed 4 bases at V and 9 bases at J, with 18 bases between. As DNA, the CDR3 is TGTGCCAGCAGCCCACGGACACCAGCTTTAAGCTACACCTTC. Translated, it gives CASSPRTPALSYTF. The variable domain in full, with the rest retrieved from reference TRBV16 and TRBJ1-2, is GEEVAQTPKHLVRGEGQKAKLYCAPIKGHSYVFWYQQVLKNEFKFLISFQNENVFDETGMPKERFSAKCLPNSPCSLEIQATKLEDSAVYFCASSPRTPALSYTFGSGTRLTVV.

The gene calls are TRBV11-2 and TRBJ1-1, with D hard to call. Deletions cut 2 bases from V and 1 base from J, with 5 bases between. The CDR3 covers 13 residues. Germline-derived CDR1 and CDR2 are SGHAT and FQNNGV. The CDR3 region is CASSLSRNTEAFF. Written as DNA, the CDR3 is TGTGCCAGCAGCTTATCTCGGAACACTGAAGCTTTCTTT.

This sequence joins TRBV28 and TRBJ1-5; no reliable D call. This CDR3 is built from 14 residues. Germline CDR1 is MDHEN and CDR2 is SYDVKM. The ends were cut back, 2 bases at V and 2 bases at J, with 7 bases in the middle. The DNA for the CDR3 is TGTGCCAGCAGTTTACAGGTTGGCAATCAGCCCCAGCATTTT. Translation: CASSLQVGNQPQHF.

This chain links TRBV6-5 with TRBJ1-3; unclear D gene. This CDR3 contains 15 residues. Germline V CDR1 and CDR2: MNHEY, SVGAGI. The germline V and J ends were trimmed by 8 bases and 0 bases, with 14 bases remaining between them. The CDR3 bases are TGTGCCAGCCGAAAGACGGAGGTCTCTGGAAACACCATATATTTT. Its translation: CASRKTEVSGNTIYF.

The V and J genes are TRBV6-6 and TRBJ2-5; D is undetermined. Germline loops: CDR1 MNHNY, CDR2 SVGAGI (reference sequence). The CDR3 loop spans 12 amino acids. V dropped 6 bases and J dropped 1 base, with 6 bases sitting between them. CDR3 DNA sequence: TGTGCCAGCAGACTCTTCCAAGAGACCCAGTACTTC. It translates to CASRLFQETQYF.

Only one count was recorded for this clone. At one end the junction does not follow the germline gene, possibly because of a read error. The rearrangement uses TRBV7-7 and TRBJ2-3; 7 bases are a match to TRBD1. CDR3 length: 15 amino acids. Germline values: CDR1 SSHAT, CDR2 FNYEAQ (reference sequence). Here the CDR3 reads CASSPQGLGADTQYF. In DNA, the CDR3 is TGTGCTAGCAGCCCACAGGGGTTAGGTGCAGATACGCAGTATTTT.

A few counts support this clone. This chain connects TRBV6-5 to TRBJ1-2, with D perhaps matching TRBD1 (5 bases). Trimming took 8 bases from V and 3 from J, leaving 19 bases between them. The length of the CDR3 is 15 residues. From germline, CDR1 is MNHEY and CDR2 SVGAGI. CDR3 DNA sequence: TGTGCCAGCCCCATTTCAGACAGCTTTGACTATGGCTACACCTTC. Residues: CASPISDSFDYGYTF.